This T cell receptor (beta chain) was sequenced in a study of cytomegalovirus exposure and HLA in healthy donors. Donors sampled were nominally healthy, though unrecorded immune exposures were likely. The PCR contained 60 Vbeta and 13 Jbeta primers. TCRdb's table, derived via immunoSEQ multiplex PCR, lists solely in-frame clones and lacks some. The data hold 100,000 to 150,000 clones, with 60% to 75% observed a single time. After removal of 5 bases from V and 7 bases from J, the junction contained 5 bases not matched to a gene. Looked up from germline, CDR1 is MNHEY and CDR2 is SVGAGI. The length of the CDR3 is 14 residues.

The chain has TRBV6-5 and TRBJ1-5, with 10 bases identical to TRBD1. The TCR comes from a woman between 45 and 65 years old in good health and CMV-seropositive. The sequenced material came from PBMCs. The CDR3 region has the DNA TGTGCCAGCAGTGGACAGGGGGTATCCCAGCCCCAGCATTTT. Translated, it gives CASSGQGVSQPQHF.